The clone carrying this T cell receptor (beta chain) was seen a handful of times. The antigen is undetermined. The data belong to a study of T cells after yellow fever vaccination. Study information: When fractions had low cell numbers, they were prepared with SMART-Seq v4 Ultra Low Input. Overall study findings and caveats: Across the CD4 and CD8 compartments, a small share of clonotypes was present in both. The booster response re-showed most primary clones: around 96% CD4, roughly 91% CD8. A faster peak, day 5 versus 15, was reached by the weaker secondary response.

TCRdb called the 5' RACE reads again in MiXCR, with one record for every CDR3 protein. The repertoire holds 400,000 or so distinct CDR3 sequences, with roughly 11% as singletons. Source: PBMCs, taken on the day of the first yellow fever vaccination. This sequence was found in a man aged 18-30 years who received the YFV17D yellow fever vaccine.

The CDR3 here is CASSDVQRGVVNTQYF. CDR3 in DNA: TGCGCCAGCAGTGATGTCCAGCGGGGGGTTGTGAATACGCAGTATTTT. This sequence joins TRBV10-1 and TRBJ2-3; 9 bases match TRBD2. Looked up from germline, CDR1 is WNHNN and CDR2 is SYGVQD (reference sequence). The CDR3 contains 16 residues. V lost 3 bases to trimming and J lost 7 bases; unmatched junction nucleotides: 11.